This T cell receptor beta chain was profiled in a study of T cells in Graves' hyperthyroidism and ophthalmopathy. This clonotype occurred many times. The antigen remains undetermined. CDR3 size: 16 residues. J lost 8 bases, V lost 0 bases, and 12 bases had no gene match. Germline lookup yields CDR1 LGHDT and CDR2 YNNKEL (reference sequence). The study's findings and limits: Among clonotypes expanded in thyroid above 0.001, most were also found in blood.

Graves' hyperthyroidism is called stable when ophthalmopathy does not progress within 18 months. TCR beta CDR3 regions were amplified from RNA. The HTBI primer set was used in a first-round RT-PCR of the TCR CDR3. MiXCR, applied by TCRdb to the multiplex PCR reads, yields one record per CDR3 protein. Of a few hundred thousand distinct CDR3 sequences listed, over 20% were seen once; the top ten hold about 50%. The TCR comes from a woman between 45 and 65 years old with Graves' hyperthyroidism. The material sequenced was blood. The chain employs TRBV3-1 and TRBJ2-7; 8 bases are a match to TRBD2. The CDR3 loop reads CASSQDPLADRGQQYF. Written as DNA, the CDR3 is TGTGCCAGCAGCCAAGATCCACTAGCGGATAGAGGTCAGCAGTACTTC.